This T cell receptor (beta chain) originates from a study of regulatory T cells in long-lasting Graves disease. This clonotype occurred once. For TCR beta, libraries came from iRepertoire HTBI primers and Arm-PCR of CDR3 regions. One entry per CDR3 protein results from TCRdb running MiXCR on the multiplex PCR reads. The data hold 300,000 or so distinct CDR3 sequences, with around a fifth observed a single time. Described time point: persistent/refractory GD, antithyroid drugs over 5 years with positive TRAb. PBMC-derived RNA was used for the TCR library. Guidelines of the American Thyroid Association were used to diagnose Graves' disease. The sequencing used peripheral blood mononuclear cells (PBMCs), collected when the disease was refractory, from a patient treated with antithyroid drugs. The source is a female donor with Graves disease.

The DNA of the CDR3 is TGCAGTGCTAGAGAGTCGGGAGGGGTCGGCAATGAGCAGTTCTTC. Encoded protein: CSARESGGVGNEQFF. The chain carries TRBV20-1 and TRBJ2-1, with 8 bases aligning to TRBD2. CDR1 is DFQATT and CDR2 is SNEGSKA in the germline V gene (reference sequence). This CDR3 contains 15 residues. Germline trimming cut 0 bases from V and 6 bases from J; bases unmatched to any gene: 7.